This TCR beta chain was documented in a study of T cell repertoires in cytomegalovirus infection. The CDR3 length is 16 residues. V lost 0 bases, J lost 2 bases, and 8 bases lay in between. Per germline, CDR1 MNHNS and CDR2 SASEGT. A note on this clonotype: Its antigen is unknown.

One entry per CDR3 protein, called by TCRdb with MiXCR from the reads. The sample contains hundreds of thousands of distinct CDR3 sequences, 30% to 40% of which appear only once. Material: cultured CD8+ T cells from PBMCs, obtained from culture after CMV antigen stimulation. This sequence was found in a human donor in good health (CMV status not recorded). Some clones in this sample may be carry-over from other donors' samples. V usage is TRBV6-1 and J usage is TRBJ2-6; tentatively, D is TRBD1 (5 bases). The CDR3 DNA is TGTGCCAGCAGTGAAGCGACCAGGGCTGGGGCCAACGTCCTGACTTTC. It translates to CASSEATRAGANVLTF.